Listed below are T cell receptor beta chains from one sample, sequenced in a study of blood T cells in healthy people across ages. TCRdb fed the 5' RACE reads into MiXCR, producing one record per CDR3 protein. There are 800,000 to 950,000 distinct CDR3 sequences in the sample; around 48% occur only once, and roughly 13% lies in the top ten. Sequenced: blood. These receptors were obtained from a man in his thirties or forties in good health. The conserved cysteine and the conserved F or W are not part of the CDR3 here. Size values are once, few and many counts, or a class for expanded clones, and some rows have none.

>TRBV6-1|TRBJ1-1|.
ASSENRRSTEAF
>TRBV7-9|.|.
ASSLVFGERGEKETQY
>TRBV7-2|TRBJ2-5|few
ASTHQAGGQY
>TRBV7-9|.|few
ASSLGTSWDRGFSEQY
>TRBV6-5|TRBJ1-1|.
TSRGYTEAF
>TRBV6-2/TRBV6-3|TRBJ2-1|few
ASRIADYNEQF
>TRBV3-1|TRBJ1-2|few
ASSQPGTGDYGYT
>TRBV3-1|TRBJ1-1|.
ASSQQVGQAF
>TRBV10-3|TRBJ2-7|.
AITGTGGLYEQY
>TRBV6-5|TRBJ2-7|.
ASSYSGTAYEQY
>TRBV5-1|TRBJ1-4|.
ASSFGGIGTNEKLF
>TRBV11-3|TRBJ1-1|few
ASRGQGRGEAF
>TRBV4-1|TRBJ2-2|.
ASSLKAGVGTGELF
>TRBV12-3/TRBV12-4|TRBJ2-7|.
ASSPGVGLAGSYEQY
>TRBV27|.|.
ASQDRDRYNEQY
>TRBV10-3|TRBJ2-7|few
AISESLDRGTYEQY
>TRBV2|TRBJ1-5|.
ASRERTGGFGNQPQH
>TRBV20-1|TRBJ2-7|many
SASDRGASYEQY
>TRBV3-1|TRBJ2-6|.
ASSRGADPYGANVLT
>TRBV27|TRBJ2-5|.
ASSLRQGFWETQY
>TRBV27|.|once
ASSLSTSGLYEQY
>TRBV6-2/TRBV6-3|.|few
ASTGKNIQY
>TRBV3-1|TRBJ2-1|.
ASSHPGLAGSHNERF
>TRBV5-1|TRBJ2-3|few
ASSPVVGGSTDTQY
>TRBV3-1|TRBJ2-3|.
ASSQGTTRTDTQY
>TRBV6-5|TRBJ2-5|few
AASRGETQY
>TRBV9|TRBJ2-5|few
ASSGGGSGVLQETQY
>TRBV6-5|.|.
ASRQGVPYEQY
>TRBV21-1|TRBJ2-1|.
ASPQAGSYNEQF
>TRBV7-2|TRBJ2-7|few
ASSLIAGVGNEQY
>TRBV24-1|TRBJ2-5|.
ATSDYFSNEQY
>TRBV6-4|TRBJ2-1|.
TSSDSDSLYEQF
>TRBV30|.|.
AWRLEEGEETQY
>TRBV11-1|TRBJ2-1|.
ASSLRGGLAGASSYNEQF
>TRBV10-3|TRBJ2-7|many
AISDLAGGAYEQY
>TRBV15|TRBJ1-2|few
ATSRDGSANYGYT
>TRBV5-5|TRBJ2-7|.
ASRSERFASYEQY
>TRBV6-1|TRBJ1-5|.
ASSGTGGSPQPQH
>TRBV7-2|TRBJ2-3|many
ASSLELARTDTQY
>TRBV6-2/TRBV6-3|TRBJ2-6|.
ASSSMNSGANVLT
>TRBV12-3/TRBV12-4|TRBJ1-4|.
ASSLRGSNEKLF
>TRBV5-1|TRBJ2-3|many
ASSFGQGTDTQY
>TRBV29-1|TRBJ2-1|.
SVEVGASYYNEQF
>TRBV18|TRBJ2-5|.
ASSPRLAEETQY
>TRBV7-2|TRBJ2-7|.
ASSLVFSGNEQY
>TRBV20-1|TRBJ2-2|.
SAWDSLTGELF
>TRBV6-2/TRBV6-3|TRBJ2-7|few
ASRVNYEQY
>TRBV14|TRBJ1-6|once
ASSQWDVDNSPLH
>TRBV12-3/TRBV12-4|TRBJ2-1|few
ASSFGPGEQF
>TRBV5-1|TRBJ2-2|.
ASSFKERGTNTGELF
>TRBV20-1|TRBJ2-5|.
SARHTSMGINEQY
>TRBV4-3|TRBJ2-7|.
ASSQEENGVDEQY
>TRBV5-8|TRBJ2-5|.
ASSTGTVLETQY
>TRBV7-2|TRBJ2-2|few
ASSLVRGGTGELF
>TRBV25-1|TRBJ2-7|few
ASSDATSGTTYEQY
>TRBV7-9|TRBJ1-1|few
ASSLTGMGVTEAF
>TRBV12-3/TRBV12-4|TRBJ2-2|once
ASSFRADTGELF
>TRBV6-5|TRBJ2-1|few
ASSYSSSPDEQF
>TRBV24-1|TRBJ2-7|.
ATSGRDITSYEQY